This TCR beta chain was observed in a study of blood T cells in healthy people across ages. The germline CDR1 and CDR2 sequences are SNHLY and FYNNEI. The CDR3 is made up of 13 amino acids. Primers used in a second PCR of about 6 to 11 cycles were a sample-barcoded 5' primer and a J-beta primer mix. The study obtained at least 2.5 million CDR3-containing paired-end reads from every sample. Each CDR3 protein is one row after TCRdb ran MiXCR on the 5' RACE reads. The repertoire holds some 710,000 distinct CDR3 sequences, with about a fifth as singletons. This sequence joins TRBV2 and TRBJ2-5; unclear D gene. TRBJ2-7 matches the DNA end more closely, so the J call is doubtful. Sequencing was performed on blood. This receptor was obtained from a man in his 70s in good health. The CDR3 protein is CASLVGPTYEQYF. As DNA, the CDR3 is TGTGCCAGCCTTGTAGGACCAACCTACGAGCAGTACTTC.